A selection of T cell receptor beta chains follows, all from one sample in a study of STAT3 mutations in large granular lymphocyte leukemia. The method was immunoSEQ multiplex PCR; TCRdb's version includes in-frame clones alone and lacks a portion of them. The sample shows about 16,000 clones, roughly four fifths of them seen only once. The sample was peripheral blood mononuclear cells. These receptors originate from a man aged 45-65 years with T-cell large granular lymphocyte leukemia. Some clones in this sample may be carry-over from other donors' samples. CDR3s include the opening cysteine and the closing phenylalanine or tryptophan. D genes are given only for firm matches. A row's size may be missing; if present it is once, few, many or a size class.

TRBD2,TRBJ2-7,NA,15,TRBV5-6,CASSFRLAGAYEQYF,TGTGCCAGCAGCTTTAGACTAGCGGGGGCCTACGAGCAGTACTTC
NA,TRBJ2-5,NA,10,TRBV20-1,CSATAETQYF,TGCAGTGCCACGGCCGAGACCCAGTACTTC
NA,TRBJ1-5,NA,13,TRBV7-9,CASSGTAGQPQHF,TGTGCCAGCAGCGGGACGGCCGGTCAGCCCCAGCATTTT
NA,TRBJ2-1,NA,14,TRBV6-1,CASRQGGPYNEQFF,TGTGCCAGCAGACAGGGGGGGCCCTACAATGAGCAGTTCTTC
TRBD1,TRBJ1-1,NA,12,TRBV29-1,CSVGQGNTEAFF,TGCAGCGTGGGACAGGGGAACACTGAAGCTTTCTTT
NA,TRBJ1-2,NA,12,TRBV2,CASSAGLGGYTF,TGTGCCAGCAGTGCCGGGCTAGGGGGCTACACCTTC
NA,TRBJ1-6,NA,12,TRBV7-9,CASSLGLSPLHF,TGTGCCAGCAGCTTAGGTTTATCACCCCTCCACTTT
NA,TRBJ1-2,once,13,TRBV5-1,CASSPRQPYGYTF,TGCGCCAGCAGTCCGAGACAGCCCTATGGCTACACCTTC
NA,TRBJ2-5,NA,17,TRBV30,CAWSVVMGGRRQETQYF,TGTGCCTGGAGTGTAGTAATGGGGGGAAGAAGGCAAGAGACCCAGTACTTC
NA,TRBJ2-7,NA,14,TRBV5-4,CASSLDPGSYEQYF,TGTGCCAGCAGCTTGGATCCGGGGTCCTACGAGCAGTACTTC
NA,TRBJ2-1,NA,17,TRBV14,CASSQGRTRAARDEQFF,TGTGCCAGCAGCCAAGGGCGGACAAGGGCGGCGCGCGATGAGCAGTTCTTC
NA,TRBJ1-2,NA,14,TRBV6-1,CASRFGPDSYGYTF,TGTGCCAGCAGGTTCGGGCCGGACTCCTATGGCTACACCTTC
NA,TRBJ2-7,once,13,TRBV6-5,CASSSERRYEQYF,TGTGCCAGCAGTTCCGAGCGCCGCTACGAGCAGTACTTC
NA,TRBJ2-7,few,14,TRBV10-3,CAISEPGPTYEQYF,TGTGCCATCAGTGAGCCGGGACCCACCTACGAGCAGTACTTC
TRBD1,TRBJ1-4,NA,16,TRBV18,CASSPPGQGRNEKLFF,TGTGCCAGCTCACCACCCGGACAGGGGCGGAATGAAAAACTGTTTTTT
NA,TRBJ2-5,NA,13,TRBV7-2,CASSTGGEETQYF,TGTGCCAGCAGCACAGGGGGGGAAGAGACCCAGTACTTC
TRBD1,TRBJ2-7,NA,11,TRBV7-3,CASSYRGEQYF,TGTGCCAGCAGCTACAGGGGCGAGCAGTACTTC
TRBD1,TRBJ2-5,NA,15,TRBV4-3,CASSHDRGREETQYF,TGCGCCAGCAGCCACGACAGGGGGCGCGAAGAGACCCAGTACTTC
NA,TRBJ1-2,NA,14,TRBV4-3,CASSPMGGDYGYTF,TGCGCCAGCAGCCCGATGGGGGGAGACTATGGCTACACCTTC
NA,TRBJ1-2,NA,14,TRBV29-1,CSVGDRGGNYGYTF,TGCAGCGTTGGAGACCGGGGGGGAAACTATGGCTACACCTTC
NA,TRBJ2-5,NA,14,TRBV11-2,CASSPGTRIETQYF,TGTGCCAGCAGCCCCGGGACCCGCATAGAGACCCAGTACTTC
NA,TRBJ2-5,NA,10,TRBV7-9,CAEGPGAQYF,TGTGCCGAGGGGCCCGGGGCCCAGTACTTC
NA,TRBJ2-6,once,17,TRBV15,CATSRDHLGSGANVLTF,TGTGCCACCAGCAGAGATCATCTCGGGTCTGGGGCCAACGTCCTGACTTTC
TRBD1,TRBJ2-3,NA,16,TRBV5-4,CASSPGQAARGDTQYF,TGTGCCAGCAGCCCCGGACAGGCCGCCCGGGGAGATACGCAGTATTTT
TRBD1,TRBJ1-4,NA,12,TRBV15,CATSSPPGTVFF,TGTGCCACCAGCAGCCCCCCCGGGACAGTGTTTTTT
NA,TRBJ1-2,NA,13,TRBV12-5,CASGLVLPRDCKF,TGTGCTAGTGGTTTGGTACTCCCCCGGGACTGTAAATTC
TRBD2,TRBJ2-3,NA,16,TRBV7-2,CASGLAGVGVPDTQYF,TGTGCCAGCGGACTAGCGGGCGTCGGGGTCCCAGATACGCAGTATTTT
NA,TRBJ1-2,NA,17,TRBV5-1,CASSLGGLGNSNYGYTF,TGCGCCAGCAGCTTGGGAGGTTTAGGGAACTCTAACTATGGCTACACCTTC
NA,TRBJ2-2,NA,13,TRBV27,CASSYGNTGELFF,TGTGCCAGCAGTTACGGGAACACCGGGGAGCTGTTTTTT
NA,TRBJ1-1,NA,14,TRBV7-3,CASSLIGGNTEAFF,TGTGCCAGCAGCTTAATTGGGGGGAACACTGAAGCTTTCTTT
TRBD2,TRBJ2-1,NA,15,TRBV27,CASSRGLAGNNEQFF,TGTGCCAGCAGCCGGGGACTAGCGGGTAACAATGAGCAGTTCTTC